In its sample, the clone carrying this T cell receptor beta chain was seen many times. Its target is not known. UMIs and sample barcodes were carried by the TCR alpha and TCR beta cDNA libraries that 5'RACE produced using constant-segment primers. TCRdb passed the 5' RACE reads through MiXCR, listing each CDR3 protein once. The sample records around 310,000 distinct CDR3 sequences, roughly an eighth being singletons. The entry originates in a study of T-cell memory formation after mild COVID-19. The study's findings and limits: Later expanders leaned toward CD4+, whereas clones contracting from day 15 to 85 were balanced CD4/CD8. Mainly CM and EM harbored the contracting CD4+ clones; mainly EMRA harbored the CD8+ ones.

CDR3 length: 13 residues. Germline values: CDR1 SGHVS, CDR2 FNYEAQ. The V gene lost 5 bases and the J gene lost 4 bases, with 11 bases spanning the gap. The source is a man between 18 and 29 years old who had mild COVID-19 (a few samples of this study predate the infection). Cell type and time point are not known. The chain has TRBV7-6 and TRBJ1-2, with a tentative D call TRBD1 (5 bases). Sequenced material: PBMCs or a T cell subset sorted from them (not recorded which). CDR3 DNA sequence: TGTGCCAGCAGCCTCGGGGGTTTCTATGGCTACACCTTC. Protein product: CASSLGGFYGYTF.